Presented here are 8 T cell receptor beta chains from one specimen sequenced in a study of blood T cell repertoires in COVID-19. The method was immunoSEQ multiplex PCR; TCRdb's version includes in-frame clones alone and lacks a portion of them. The sample lists just under 80,000 clones; more than 80% were seen once. The sequenced material came from peripheral blood. These receptor sequences come from a woman aged 65 to 85 with acute or convalescent COVID-19.

The chain employs TRBV27 and TRBJ2-3, with 13 bases lining up with TRBD2. The CDR3 is made up of 14 amino acids. Germline assignment: CDR1 MNHEY and CDR2 SMNVEV (reference sequence). Trimming took 0 bases from V and 9 from J; bases not matched to a gene: 0. In DNA form, the CDR3 reads TGTGCCAGCAGTTTATCGACTAGCGGGGGGACGCAGTATTTT. This codes for CASSLSTSGGTQYF.

J is TRBJ1-4 and V is TRBV23-1; D is perhaps TRBD1 (6 bases). TRBV23-1 is an open reading frame whose function is uncertain. V lost 6 bases and J lost 2, with 10 bases in between. The CDR3 is 14 amino acids. CDR3 in DNA: TGCGCCAGCAGCAGGGGTTGGACTAATGAAAAACTGTTTTTT. Translation: CASSRGWTNEKLFF.

J is TRBJ2-1 and V is TRBV7-3; weak D call: TRBD2 (5 bases). This CDR3 is 14 amino acids long. Germline V gene data show CDR1 as SGHTA and CDR2 as FQGTGA. The V end was cut by 2 bases, the J end by 9 bases, with 14 bases between. The CDR3 here is CASSLVGVGGEQFF. The CDR3 coding sequence is TGTGCCAGCAGCTTAGTGGGTGTTGGAGGTGAGCAGTTCTTC.

The chain has TRBV7-3 and TRBJ2-5, with D tentatively TRBD2 (6 bases). Germline V gene sequence: CDR1 SGHTA, CDR2 FQGTGA. V dropped 5 bases and J dropped 3 bases, with 13 bases sitting between them. The CDR3 consists of 14 residues. DNA for the CDR3: TGTGCCAGCAGCCCTAGGACGGGAGAAGAGACCCAGTACTTC. This codes for CASSPRTGEETQYF.

The chain uses TRBV11-2 and TRBJ2-7; TRBD1 is a possible D gene (6 bases). This CDR3 spans 16 amino acids. The V gene lost 0 bases and the J gene lost 0 bases, with 12 bases spanning the gap. The V gene's germline CDR1 is SGHAT and CDR2 FQNNGV. As DNA, the CDR3 is TGTGCCAGCAGCTTAGATGGGACATACTCCTCCTACGAGCAGTACTTC. Amino acid sequence: CASSLDGTYSSYEQYF.

This clone was detected a few times. This sequence joins TRBV4-1 and TRBJ1-5, with D possibly matching TRBD1 (6 bases). This CDR3 has 15 residues. Germline V gene lookup returns CDR1 MGHRA and CDR2 YSYEKL. The V and J ends lost 0 bases and 7 bases respectively, with 13 bases between them. DNA of the CDR3: TGCGCCAGCAGCCAAGAAGGGCAGGGGAAACAGCCCCAGCATTTT. Its translation: CASSQEGQGKQPQHF.

The gene calls are TRBV4-1 and TRBJ2-7; D perhaps matches TRBD2 (5 bases). The CDR3 covers 14 residues. Germline values: CDR1 MGHRA, CDR2 YSYEKL. V shed 0 bases and J shed 6 bases, with 12 bases lying between them. Here the CDR3 DNA reads TGCGCCAGCAGCCAAGATCGGAACGGGGTCGAGCAGTACTTC. As protein: CASSQDRNGVEQYF.

The chain links TRBV7-9 to TRBJ2-3, with no clear D. This CDR3 has 17 amino acids. V lost 0 bases and J lost 2, with 15 bases in between. Per germline, CDR1 SEHNR and CDR2 FQNEAQ (reference sequence). CDR3 in DNA: TGTGCCAGCAGCTTAGCGCTGCAGATCTCCCACACAGATACGCAGTATTTT. Encoded protein: CASSLALQISHTDTQYF.